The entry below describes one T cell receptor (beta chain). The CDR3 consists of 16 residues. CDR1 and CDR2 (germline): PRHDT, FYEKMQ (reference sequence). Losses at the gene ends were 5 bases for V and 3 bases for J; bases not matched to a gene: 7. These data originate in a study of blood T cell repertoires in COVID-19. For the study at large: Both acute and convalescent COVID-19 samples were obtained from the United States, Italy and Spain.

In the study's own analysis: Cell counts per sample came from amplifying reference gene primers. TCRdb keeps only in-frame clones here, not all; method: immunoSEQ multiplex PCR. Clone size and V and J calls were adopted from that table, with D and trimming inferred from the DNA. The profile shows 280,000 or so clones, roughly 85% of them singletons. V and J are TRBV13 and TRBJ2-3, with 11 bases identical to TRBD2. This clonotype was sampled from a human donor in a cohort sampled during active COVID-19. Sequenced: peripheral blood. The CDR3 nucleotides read TGTGCCAGCAGCCTATTAGCGGGAGGGGGGACAGATACGCAGTATTTT. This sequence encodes CASSLLAGGGTDTQYF.